The 6 T cell receptor beta chains below were found in one sample sequenced in a study of cytomegalovirus exposure and HLA in healthy donors (dated by TCRdb to about 2017). Library construction relied on the immunoSEQ multiplex PCR assay. For the multiplex PCR, a mixture combining 60 forward primers for TCR Vbeta segments and 13 reverse primers for TCR Jbeta segments was used. TCRdb took over this immuneACCESS table, retaining in-frame rearrangements with V and J assigned. Such tables are incomplete; in checked studies, under half of the missing clones stem from an unresolved V gene, and the remainder is unexplained. The sample table on file contains over 65,000 clones. Of the sample, about 4.6% is held by the ten largest clones. The specimen was PBMCs. The receptors stem from a man between 25 and 39 years old in good health and CMV-seronegative.

The J gene is TRBJ1-2, the V gene TRBV5-4, with 8 bases lining up with TRBD1. Trimming took 4 bases from V and 4 from J; bases not matched to a gene: 15. Germline loops: CDR1 SGHNT, CDR2 YYREEE (reference sequence). This CDR3 has 17 residues. The CDR3 nucleotides are TGTGCCAGCAGCCGGGGACAGGCCCTGCCGGGAGGCTATGGCTACACCTTC. Its translation is CASSRGQALPGGYGYTF.

The V gene is TRBV4-2, the J gene TRBJ2-1, with D unresolved. Between the trimmed V and J ends, which lost 0 bases and 4 bases, there was a span of 10 bases. Germline lookup yields CDR1 LGHNA and CDR2 YNFKEQ. This CDR3 has 15 amino acids. The CDR3 loop reads CASSQDFAGYNEQFF. The CDR3 DNA follows: TGTGCCAGCAGCCAAGATTTCGCCGGTTACAATGAGCAGTTCTTC.

The V call is TRBV27, the J call TRBJ1-2, with D possibly being TRBD1 (5 bases). Trimming took 6 bases from V and 2 from J, leaving 19 bases between them. Looked up from germline, CDR1 is MNHEY and CDR2 is SMNVEV (reference sequence). The length of the CDR3 is 16 residues. The CDR3 reads CASRSPGSGANYGYTF. DNA of the CDR3: TGTGCCAGCAGGAGCCCAGGGTCCGGAGCGAACTATGGCTACACCTTC.

The rearrangement uses TRBV6-5 and TRBJ1-2, with TRBD1 matching 8 bases. Trimming removed 3 bases from V and 3 bases from J; junction bases left unmatched: 9. Germline V gene lookup returns CDR1 MNHEY and CDR2 SVGAGI. CDR3 length: 16 amino acids. The CDR3 region has the DNA TGTGCCAGCAGTTATTCAATACAGGGGGATTACTATGGCTACACCTTC. This gives the protein CASSYSIQGDYYGYTF.

The chain uses TRBV28 and TRBJ2-7; D is possibly TRBD2 (5 bases). Per the germline V gene, CDR1 is MDHEN and CDR2 is SYDVKM. Trimming cost V 8 bases and J 4 bases, with 24 bases left between them. This CDR3 region has 16 residues. The CDR3 region has the DNA TGTGCCAGCGGCTCTCATAGCAGTCCCTCGGGGTACGAGCAGTACTTC. Protein product: CASGSHSSPSGYEQYF.

As DNA, the CDR3 is TGCAGCGTTGAAAGCGTATACAAGAACACTGAAGCTTTCTTT. This translates into CSVESVYKNTEAFF. This chain joins TRBV29-1 and TRBJ1-1, with no clear D. Germline CDR1 is SQVTM and CDR2 is ANQGSEA. The CDR3 consists of 14 residues. The germline V and J ends were trimmed by 2 bases and 1 base, with 11 bases remaining between them.